Detailed here is one TCR beta chain. A few counts support this clone. Its recognized antigen is unknown. No quality values exist for individual bases; no much larger clone is one base distant. The data were obtained in a study of blood T cell repertoires in COVID-19 (dated by TCRdb to the early 2020s). Looking at the study overall: Collaborator samples came from the United States, Italy and Spain and covered acute and convalescent phases of COVID-19. The material from the prospective study consisted of cDNA or gDNA derived from T cells, B-cell-depleted T cells, or PBMCs. Deeply sampled blood TCRbeta repertoires from subjects exposed to, actively infected with, or recovered from COVID-19 were included in the dataset. A freely available public database, intended as a resource for researchers studying the immune response to SARS-CoV-2, is where the repertoires were released. Samples came from the ongoing ImmuneRACE study (first 160 participants) plus 1,254 subjects from 6 global collaborators. Nearly every sample came with metadata listing a de-identified subject ID, COVID-19 status, age in years and sex. HLA class I and class II types, where available, came from metadata supplied by the sample provider rather than from assay-based typing. Broader findings and caveats from the paper: Clinical and demographic metadata were provided uncurated, with the amount varying by source and participant.

Collaborating institutions collected whole blood in K2EDTA tubes following their own protocols. For TCRbeta analysis, collaborator samples were shipped as frozen whole blood, as isolated PBMCs, or as DNA extracted from either sample type. TCRbeta CDR3 regions were amplified from genomic DNA using the immunoSEQ Assay, a bias-controlled multiplex PCR. Regarding the original processing steps: The number of nucleated cells in each sample was estimated from the amplification of reference gene primers within the assay. To quantify the absolute abundance of each unique TCRbeta CDR3 rearrangement, sequence reads were collapsed and filtered. For each sample, productive Simpson clonality was calculated as the square root of Simpson's diversity index across productive rearrangements. TCRdb retrieved this table from immuneACCESS and kept in-frame rearrangements only. Not all clones are present; in checked studies, unresolved V genes account for under half, and no reason is known for the remainder. The V and J calls and clone size come from that table; D and trimming were worked out from the DNA. The sample profile shows 150,000 or so clones; more than 80% of them were found once. The ten largest clonotypes hold 15% of the sample.

The sequence derives from a middle-aged woman with acute or convalescent COVID-19. The sample was peripheral blood.

The CDR3 sequence is CASSLASGGSSGNTIYF. The DNA is as follows: TGTGCCAGCAGCTTAGCATCTGGCGGGAGCTCTGGAAACACCATATATTTT. The chain uses TRBV7-8 and TRBJ1-3; too little of a D gene remains to name it. V is shortened by 0 bases, J by 0 bases, and the region joining them spans 12 bases. Its CDR3 holds 17 amino acids, cysteine through phenylalanine. The DNA shown is the 51-base CDR3, in frame from base 1. Taken from the germline V gene, the CDR1 and CDR2 loops are SGHVS and FQNEAQ.